This T cell receptor beta chain was captured in a study of post-analysis software for immune sequencing data. On the study more broadly: Recorded disease courses covered relapsing-remitting, secondary progressive and progressive-relapsing multiple sclerosis. Some patients had no subtype annotation. Study outcomes and limitations: Controls significantly exceeded multiple sclerosis patients in normalized Chao1 diversity. With TRBV5-6, TRBV5-1 and TRBV20-1 included, about 5 TRBV segments were more frequent in patients than in controls.

V was pared by 0 bases and J by 2 bases, with 4 bases of the junction left unmatched. From germline, CDR1 is SGHDT and CDR2 YYEEEE. This CDR3 spans 16 amino acids. Unique molecular identifiers were carried by the TCR beta cDNA libraries. It was from approximately 0.91 to 9.4 million T cells that 500,000 to 600,000 cDNA molecules came. TCRdb fed the PCR reads into MiXCR, producing one record per CDR3 protein. The data show about 540,000 distinct CDR3 sequences, with 34% seen just once and around 6% held by the top ten. With regard to this clonotype: The antigen is not known. One base away lies a much larger clone, so this may be a sequencing read error.

This TCR was recovered from a girl between 2 and 17 years old with multiple sclerosis. This chain uses TRBV5-6 with TRBJ2-5, with TRBD2 matching over 10 bases. Sequenced sample: blood. In nucleotides, the CDR3 is TGTGCCAGCAGCTTGGTAGGAGCGGGGGGGCAAGAGACCCAGTACTTC. This codes for CASSLVGAGGQETQYF. The entire variable domain, with the rest obtained from reference TRBV5-6 and TRBJ2-5, is as follows: DAGVTQSPTHLIKTRGQQVTLRCSPKSGHDTVSWYQQALGQGPQFIFQYYEEEERQRGNFPDRFSGHQFPNYSSELNVNALLLGDSALYLCASSLVGAGGQETQYFGPGTRLLVL.